This entry describes one T cell receptor beta chain. This entry comes from a study of T-cell memory formation after mild COVID-19. Turning to the study itself: TCR clustering was largely donor specific.

TCRdb itself ran the 5' RACE reads through MiXCR, one entry per CDR3 protein. The profile covers about 430,000 distinct CDR3 sequences, with 24% appearing a single time and about 10% taken by the ten largest. CDR1 is GTSNPN and CDR2 is SVGIG in the germline V gene (reference sequence). Trimming took off 3 bases at V and 11 bases at J, with 12 bases between the two ends. The CDR3 sequence is 11 residues long. This clonotype was obtained from an adult woman who had mild COVID-19 (a few samples of this study predate the infection). Cell type and time point are not known. The sample was PBMCs or a T cell subset sorted from them (not recorded which). This chain connects TRBV30 to TRBJ2-3; D gene unclear. The CDR3 sequence: CAWRDLRLQYF. The CDR3 nucleotides are TGTGCCTGGAGGGATTTGAGACTGCAGTATTTT.